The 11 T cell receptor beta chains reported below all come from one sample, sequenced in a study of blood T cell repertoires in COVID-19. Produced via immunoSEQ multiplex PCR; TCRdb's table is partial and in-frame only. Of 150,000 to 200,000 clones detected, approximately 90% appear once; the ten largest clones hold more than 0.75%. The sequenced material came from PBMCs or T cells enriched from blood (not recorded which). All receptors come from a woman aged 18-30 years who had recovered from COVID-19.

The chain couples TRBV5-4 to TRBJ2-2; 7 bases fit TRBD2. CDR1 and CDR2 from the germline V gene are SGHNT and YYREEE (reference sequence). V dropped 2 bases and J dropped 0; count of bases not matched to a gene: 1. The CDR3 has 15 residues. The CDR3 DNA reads TGTGCCAGCAGCTTCGGGGGGACGAACACCGGGGAGCTGTTTTTT. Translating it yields CASSFGGTNTGELFF. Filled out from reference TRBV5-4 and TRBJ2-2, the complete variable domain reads ETGVTQSPTHLIKTRGQQVTLRCSSQSGHNTVSWYQQALGQGPQFIFQYYREEENGRGNFPPRFSGLQFPNYSSELNVNALELDDSALYLCASSFGGTNTGELFFGEGSRLTVL.

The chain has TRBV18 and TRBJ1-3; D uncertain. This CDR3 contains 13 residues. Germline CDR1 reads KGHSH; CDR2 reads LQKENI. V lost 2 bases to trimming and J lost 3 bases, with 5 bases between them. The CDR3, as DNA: TGTGCCAGCTCACCAATTCATGGAAACACCATATATTTT. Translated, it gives CASSPIHGNTIYF.

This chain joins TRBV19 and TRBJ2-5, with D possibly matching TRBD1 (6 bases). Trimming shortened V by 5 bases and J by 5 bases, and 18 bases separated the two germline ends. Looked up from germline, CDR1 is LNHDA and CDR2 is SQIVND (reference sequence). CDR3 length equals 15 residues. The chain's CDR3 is CASSVRGSFIETQYF. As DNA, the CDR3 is TGTGCCAGTAGTGTCAGGGGAAGCTTTATCGAGACCCAGTACTTC. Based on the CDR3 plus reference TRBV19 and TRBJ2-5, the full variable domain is DGGITQSPKYLFRKEGQNVTLSCEQNLNHDAMYWYRQDPGQGLRLIYYSQIVNDFQKGDIAEGYSVSREKKESFPLTVTSAQKNPTAFYLCASSVRGSFIETQYFGPGTRLLVL.

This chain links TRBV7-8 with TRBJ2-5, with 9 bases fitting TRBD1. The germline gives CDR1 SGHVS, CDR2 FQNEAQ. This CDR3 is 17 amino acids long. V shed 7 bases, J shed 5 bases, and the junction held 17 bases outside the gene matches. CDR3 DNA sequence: TGTGCCAGCACCCGGGGAACCGGGACAGGGAACGGGGAGACCCAGTACTTC. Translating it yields CASTRGTGTGNGETQYF. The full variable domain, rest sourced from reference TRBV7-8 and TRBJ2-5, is GAGVSQSPRYKVAKRGQDVALRCDPISGHVSLFWYQQALGQGPEFLTYFQNEAQLDKSGLPSDRFFAERPEGSVSTLKIQRTQQEDSAVYLCASTRGTGTGNGETQYFGPGTRLLVL.

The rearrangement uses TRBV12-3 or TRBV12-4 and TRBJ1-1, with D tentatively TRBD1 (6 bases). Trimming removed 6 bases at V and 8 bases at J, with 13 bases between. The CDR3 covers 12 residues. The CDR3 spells CASSFIQGEAFF. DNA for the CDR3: TGTGCCAGCAGCTTCATTCAGGGGGAAGCTTTCTTT.

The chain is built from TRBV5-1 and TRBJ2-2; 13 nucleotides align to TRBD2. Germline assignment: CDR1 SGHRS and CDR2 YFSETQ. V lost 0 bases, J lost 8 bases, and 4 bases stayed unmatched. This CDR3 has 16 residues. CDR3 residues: CASSLGTSGSSGELFF. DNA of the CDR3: TGCGCCAGCAGCTTGGGGACTAGCGGGAGTTCTGGGGAGCTGTTTTTT.

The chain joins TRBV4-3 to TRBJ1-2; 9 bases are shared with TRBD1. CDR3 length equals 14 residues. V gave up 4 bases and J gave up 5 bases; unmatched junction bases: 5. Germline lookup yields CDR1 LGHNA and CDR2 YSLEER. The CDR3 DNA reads TGCGCCAGCAGCCCCCGGGACAGGGCTTATGGCTACACCTTC. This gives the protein CASSPRDRAYGYTF.

The CDR3 nucleotides are TGTGCCAGCAGCAACAGGACGGTGACCGGACTGTTTTTT. Translation gives CASSNRTVTGLFF. The chain carries TRBV7-9 and TRBJ1-4, with D maybe TRBD1 (5 bases). The CDR3 is 13 residues long. V was trimmed by 5 bases and J by 13 bases, leaving 17 bases between them. In germline, CDR1 is SEHNR, CDR2 FQNEAQ (reference sequence).

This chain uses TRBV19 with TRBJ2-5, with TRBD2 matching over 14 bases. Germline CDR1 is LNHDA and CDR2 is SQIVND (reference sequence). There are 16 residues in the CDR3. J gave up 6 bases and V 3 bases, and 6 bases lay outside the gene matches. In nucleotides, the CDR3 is TGTGCCAGTAGTATCCCGGGACTAGCGGGAGAAAAGACCCAGTACTTC. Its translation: CASSIPGLAGEKTQYF.

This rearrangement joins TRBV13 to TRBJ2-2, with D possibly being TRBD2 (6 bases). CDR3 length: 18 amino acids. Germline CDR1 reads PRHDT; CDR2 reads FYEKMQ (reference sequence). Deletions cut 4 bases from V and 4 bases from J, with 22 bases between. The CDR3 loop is CASSSLLDGRPTTGELFF. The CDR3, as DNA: TGTGCCAGCAGCTCCCTCCTGGACGGGAGACCGACCACCGGGGAGCTGTTTTTT.

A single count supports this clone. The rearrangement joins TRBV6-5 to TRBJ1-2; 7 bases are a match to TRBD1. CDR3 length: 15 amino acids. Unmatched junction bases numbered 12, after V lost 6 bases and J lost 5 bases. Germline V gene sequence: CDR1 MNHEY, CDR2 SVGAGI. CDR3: CASRRQGALKYGYTF. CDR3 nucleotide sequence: TGTGCCAGCAGAAGACAGGGCGCTTTGAAGTATGGCTACACCTTC.